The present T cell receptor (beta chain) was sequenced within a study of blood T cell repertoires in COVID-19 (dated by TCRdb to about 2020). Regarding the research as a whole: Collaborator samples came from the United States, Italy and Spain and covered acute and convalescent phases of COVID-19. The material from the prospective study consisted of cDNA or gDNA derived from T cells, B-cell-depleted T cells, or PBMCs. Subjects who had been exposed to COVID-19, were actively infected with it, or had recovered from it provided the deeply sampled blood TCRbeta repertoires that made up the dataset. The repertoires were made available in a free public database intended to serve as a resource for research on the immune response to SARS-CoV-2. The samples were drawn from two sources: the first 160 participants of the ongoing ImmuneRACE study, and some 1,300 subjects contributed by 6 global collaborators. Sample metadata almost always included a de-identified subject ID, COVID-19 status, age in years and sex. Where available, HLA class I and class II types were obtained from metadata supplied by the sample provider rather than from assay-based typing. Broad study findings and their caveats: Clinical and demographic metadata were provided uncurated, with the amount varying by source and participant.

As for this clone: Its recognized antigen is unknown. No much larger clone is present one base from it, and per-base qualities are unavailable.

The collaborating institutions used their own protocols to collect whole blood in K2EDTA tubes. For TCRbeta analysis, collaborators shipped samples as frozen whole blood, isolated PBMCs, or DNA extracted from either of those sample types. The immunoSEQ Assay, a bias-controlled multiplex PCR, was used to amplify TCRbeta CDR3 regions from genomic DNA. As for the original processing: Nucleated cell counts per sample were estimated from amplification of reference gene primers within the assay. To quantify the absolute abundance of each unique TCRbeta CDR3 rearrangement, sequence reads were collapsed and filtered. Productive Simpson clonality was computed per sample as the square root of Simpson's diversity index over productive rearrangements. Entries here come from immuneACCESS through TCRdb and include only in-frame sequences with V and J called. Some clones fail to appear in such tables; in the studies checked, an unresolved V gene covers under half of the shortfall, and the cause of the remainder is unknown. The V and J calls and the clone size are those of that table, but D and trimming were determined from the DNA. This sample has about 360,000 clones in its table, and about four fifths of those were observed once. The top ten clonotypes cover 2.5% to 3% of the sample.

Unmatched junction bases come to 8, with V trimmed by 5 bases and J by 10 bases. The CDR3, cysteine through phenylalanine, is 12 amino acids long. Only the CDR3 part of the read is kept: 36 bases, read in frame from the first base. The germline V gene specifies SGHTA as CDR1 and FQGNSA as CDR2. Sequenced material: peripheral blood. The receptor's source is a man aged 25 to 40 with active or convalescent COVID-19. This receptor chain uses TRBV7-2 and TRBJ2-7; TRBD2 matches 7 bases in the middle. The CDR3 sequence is CASSLWGGSQYF. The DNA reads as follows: TGTGCCAGCAGCCTCTGGGGGGGGAGTCAGTACTTC.